The 27 T cell receptor beta chains reported below all come from one sample, sequenced in a study of shared clonotypes between healthy human individuals. Profiled with immunoSEQ multiplex PCR; TCRdb holds only in-frame clones, not every one. This table holds about 2 million clones, around 95% found once. The sample was naive CD4+ T cells sorted from blood. Subset defined: CD45RA+ positively selected. These receptors came from a man younger than 35 in good health.

The rearrangement uses TRBV2 and TRBJ1-4; no definite D call. Germline-derived CDR1 and CDR2 are SNHLY and FYNNEI. V gave up 1 base and J gave up 7 bases, with 13 bases separating them. The CDR3 has 15 residues. In DNA form, the CDR3 reads TGTGCCAGCAGTGAAGTTAGTGCTCGGAGTGAAAAACTGTTTTTT. Residues: CASSEVSARSEKLFF. The full variable domain, completed using reference TRBV2 and TRBJ1-4, is EPEVTQTPSHQVTQMGQEVILRCVPISNHLYFYWYRQILGQKVEFLVSFYNNEISEKSEIFDDQFSVERPDGSNFTLKIRSTKLEDSAMYFCASSEVSARSEKLFFGSGTQLSVL.

This clone was recorded only once. V usage is TRBV7-2 and J usage is TRBJ2-1; 8 bases line up with TRBD2. Trimming took 5 bases from V and 9 from J; bases not matched to a gene: 9. Germline CDR1 and CDR2: SGHTA and FQGNSA. This CDR3 contains 14 residues. Written as DNA, the CDR3 is TGTGCCAGCAGCACTAGAGGACTAGCTGGTGAGCAGTTCTTC. This encodes CASSTRGLAGEQFF. The full variable domain, rest sourced from reference TRBV7-2 and TRBJ2-1, is GAGVSQSPSNKVTEKGKDVELRCDPISGHTALYWYRQSLGQGLEFLIYFQGNSAPDKSGLPSDRFSAERTGGSVSTLTIQRTQQEDSAVYLCASSTRGLAGEQFFGPGTRLTVL.

The chain couples TRBV19 to TRBJ1-2, with 9 bases matching TRBD1. The CDR3 loop spans 14 amino acids. Germline V CDR1 and CDR2: LNHDA, SQIVND (reference sequence). V was clipped by 5 bases and J by 5 bases; unmatched bases: 6. The CDR3 spells CASSLGGQGYGYTF. DNA of the CDR3: TGTGCCAGTAGTCTCGGGGGACAGGGATATGGCTACACCTTC.

CDR3 protein: CASSLGSSAKETQYF. The CDR3 DNA reads as TGCGCCAGCAGCTTGGGGTCTAGCGCTAAAGAGACCCAGTACTTC. The chain recombines TRBV5-1 with TRBJ2-5; maybe TRBD2 (6 bases). Deletions cut 0 bases from V and 3 bases from J, with 12 bases between. Germline values: CDR1 SGHRS, CDR2 YFSETQ. The CDR3 totals 15 residues. The full variable domain, with the rest looked up from reference TRBV5-1 and TRBJ2-5, is KAGVTQTPRYLIKTRGQQVTLSCSPISGHRSVSWYQQTPGQGLQFLFEYFSETQRNKGNFPGRFSGRQFSNSRSEMNVSTLELGDSALYLCASSLGSSAKETQYFGPGTRLLVL.

The CDR3 spells CASSDRIPPDTQYF. CDR3 in DNA: TGTGCCAGCAGTGACCGGATCCCCCCAGATACGCAGTATTTT. This sequence joins TRBV25-1 and TRBJ2-3; no clear D gene. The CDR3 loop spans 14 amino acids. V gave up 3 bases and J gave up 4 bases, with 11 bases separating them. Per the germline V gene, CDR1 is MGHDK and CDR2 is SYGVNS.

The CDR3 spells CASSLRGDSSYNEQFF. CDR3 bases: TGTGCCAGCAGCTTAAGGGGGGACAGCTCCTACAATGAGCAGTTCTTC. The rearrangement links TRBV11-2 to TRBJ2-1, with a weak D call TRBD1 (7 bases). Germline values: CDR1 SGHAT, CDR2 FQNNGV. CDR3 size: 16 residues. V was pared by 2 bases and J by 0 bases, with 11 bases between.

Worth noting for this clone: An end of the junction does not agree with germline; a read error may underlie this. The gene calls are TRBV11-2 and TRBJ2-7; D gene uncertain. The CDR3 extends over 14 amino acids. CDR1 is SGHAT and CDR2 is FQNNGV in the germline V gene. CDR3 loop: CASSPAGLSCEQYF. The DNA for the CDR3 is TGTGCCAGCAGCCCTGCCGGCCTCTCCTGCGAGCAGTACTTC.

The V call is TRBV11-3, the J call TRBJ1-4; D not certain. Germline V lookup: CDR1 SGHNT, CDR2 YENEEA. The CDR3 has 15 residues. The V end lost 4 bases, the J end lost 3 bases, and 12 bases lay between the germline ends. This CDR3 is CASSSHYGPNEKLFF. The CDR3 DNA reads as TGTGCCAGCAGCTCGCACTACGGACCTAATGAAAAACTGTTTTTT. The entire variable domain, with the rest obtained from reference TRBV11-3 and TRBJ1-4, is as follows: EAGVVQSPRYKIIEKKQPVAFWCNPISGHNTLYWYLQNLGQGPELLIRYENEEAVDDSQLPKDRFSAERLKGVDSTLKIQPAELGDSAVYLCASSSHYGPNEKLFFGSGTQLSVL.

The chain has TRBV20-1 and TRBJ2-1, with D hard to call. Germline V gene data show CDR1 as DFQATT and CDR2 as SNEGSKA (reference sequence). The CDR3 contains 11 residues. Trimming took off 3 bases at V and 7 bases at J, with 7 bases between the two ends. The CDR3 nucleotides read TGCAGTGCTAGTCGAGTTAATGAGCAGTTCTTC. It translates to CSASRVNEQFF.

This clone was detected once. V is TRBV4-3 and J is TRBJ2-7; TRBD2 agrees at 7 bases. The V segment lost 0 bases and the J segment 2 bases; nucleotides outside the gene matches: 7. Germline V gene sequence: CDR1 LGHNA, CDR2 YSLEER. The CDR3 runs to 16 residues. CDR3 loop: CASSQDGPGGAYEQYF. In DNA, the CDR3 is TGCGCCAGCAGCCAAGATGGGCCGGGAGGAGCCTACGAGCAGTACTTC.

This sequence joins TRBV19 and TRBJ1-1; 9 bases map to TRBD1. Per the germline V gene, CDR1 is LNHDA and CDR2 is SQIVND (reference sequence). The CDR3 totals 15 residues. J was trimmed by 1 base and V by 3 bases; bases with no gene match: 3. CDR3 sequence: CASSMGTGQNTEAFF. The CDR3 DNA reads TGTGCCAGTAGTATGGGGACAGGGCAGAACACTGAAGCTTTCTTT. Full variable domain (outside the CDR3, taken from reference TRBV19 and TRBJ1-1): DGGITQSPKYLFRKEGQNVTLSCEQNLNHDAMYWYRQDPGQGLRLIYYSQIVNDFQKGDIAEGYSVSREKKESFPLTVTSAQKNPTAFYLCASSMGTGQNTEAFFGQGTRLTVV.

This chain uses TRBV9 with TRBJ2-7; D assignment may be TRBD1 or TRBD2 (5 bases each). This CDR3 is built from 16 residues. V gave up 0 bases and J gave up 0 bases, with 13 bases separating them. CDR1 is SGDLS and CDR2 is YYNGEE in the germline V gene. CDR3 amino acids: CASSVGPSRGSYEQYF. The CDR3 bases are TGTGCCAGCAGCGTAGGCCCCTCGAGGGGCTCCTACGAGCAGTACTTC.

CDR3 sequence: CASGLGSRGAYEQYF. CDR3 sequence (DNA): TGTGCCAGCGGCTTGGGCTCTCGAGGGGCCTACGAGCAGTACTTC. V is TRBV28 and J is TRBJ2-7; D is possibly TRBD1 or TRBD2 (5 bases each). This CDR3 has 15 residues. V was shortened by 8 bases and J by 2 bases, with 19 bases between the two germline ends. Germline V gives CDR1 MDHEN, CDR2 SYDVKM.

This clone was seen a single time. The chain carries TRBV5-6 and TRBJ2-2; unclear D gene. The CDR3 loop spans 15 amino acids. V was pared by 0 bases and J by 6 bases, with 12 bases between. Germline values: CDR1 SGHDT, CDR2 YYEEEE. DNA for the CDR3: TGTGCCAGCAGCTTGGCCTACGGTATGGCCGGGGAGCTGTTTTTT. Its protein is CASSLAYGMAGELFF.

A word on this clone: Other DNA sequences in the same sample also yield this CDR3. The CDR3 DNA reads as TGTGCCAGCAGCTTAGGGGTACAAGAGACCCAGTACTTC. This codes for CASSLGVQETQYF. V and J are TRBV5-6 and TRBJ2-5, with D possibly matching TRBD1 (5 bases). The germline V gene encodes CDR1 SGHDT and CDR2 YYEEEE. The CDR3 spans 13 residues. The V end lost 2 bases, the J end lost 2 bases, and 7 bases lay between the germline ends.

This chain joins TRBV2 and TRBJ2-7, with a weak D call TRBD1 (5 bases). V was shortened by 5 bases and J by 1 base, with 9 bases between the two germline ends. This CDR3 comprises 13 residues. The germline V gene encodes CDR1 SNHLY and CDR2 FYNNEI. The CDR3 region has the DNA TGTGCCAGCAGTAGACAGCCGTCCTACGAGCAGTACTTC. It yields the protein CASSRQPSYEQYF. Looking up the rest from reference TRBV2 and TRBJ2-7 gives the full variable domain: EPEVTQTPSHQVTQMGQEVILRCVPISNHLYFYWYRQILGQKVEFLVSFYNNEISEKSEIFDDQFSVERPDGSNFTLKIRSTKLEDSAMYFCASSRQPSYEQYFGPGTRLTVT.

The chain employs TRBV6-5 and TRBJ2-7; D not certain. Trimming stripped 4 bases from V and 4 bases from J, with 14 bases between. The CDR3 runs to 14 residues. Germline CDR1 reads MNHEY; CDR2 reads SVGAGI. CDR3 sequence reads: CASSLDPTVYEQYF. The CDR3, as DNA: TGTGCCAGCAGTTTGGACCCGACGGTATACGAGCAGTACTTC.

Turning to this clone: Other nucleotide sequences from this sample produce the same CDR3. The chain combines TRBV2 with TRBJ2-3, with 10 nucleotides matching TRBD1. Losses at the gene ends were 6 bases for V and 3 bases for J; bases not matched to a gene: 3. CDR1 SNHLY and CDR2 FYNNEI come from the germline V gene. CDR3 length equals 14 residues. In nucleotides, the CDR3 is TGTGCCAGCAGCCGGGACAGGGGTACAGATACGCAGTATTTT. Its protein is CASSRDRGTDTQYF.

A single count supports this clone. The chain links TRBV7-9 to TRBJ1-2; 9 bases align to TRBD1. V was pared by 4 bases and J by 4 bases, with 4 bases of the junction left unmatched. This CDR3 has 14 residues. CDR1 is SEHNR, CDR2 FQNEAQ, per germline (reference sequence). The CDR3 spells CASSSGTGSYGYTF. The CDR3 DNA sequence: TGTGCCAGCAGCTCCGGGACAGGGTCCTATGGCTACACCTTC.

This clone appeared once. This sequence joins TRBV2 and TRBJ1-6; D not certain. The CDR3 totals 13 residues. Trimming left V 9 bases short and J 0 bases short, with 6 bases between. Germline loops: CDR1 SNHLY, CDR2 FYNNEI. The CDR3 DNA reads as TGTGCCAGTTCCCTCTCCTATAATTCACCCCTCCACTTT. It specifies CASSLSYNSPLHF. Full variable domain (missing parts from reference TRBV2 and TRBJ1-6): EPEVTQTPSHQVTQMGQEVILRCVPISNHLYFYWYRQILGQKVEFLVSFYNNEISEKSEIFDDQFSVERPDGSNFTLKIRSTKLEDSAMYFCASSLSYNSPLHFGNGTRLTVT.

About this clone itself: In the same sample, other DNA sequences code for this CDR3. The V gene is TRBV2, the J gene TRBJ1-1, with D hard to call. Looked up from germline, CDR1 is SNHLY and CDR2 is FYNNEI. Deletions cut 4 bases from V and 2 bases from J, with 8 bases between. This CDR3 region has 13 residues. The CDR3 DNA follows: TGTGCCAGCAGTGTGACACCTAACACTGAAGCTTTCTTT. Amino acids: CASSVTPNTEAFF.

V and J are TRBV10-1 and TRBJ1-4; TRBD1 might be the D (5 bases). The V end lost 2 bases, the J end lost 2 bases, and 18 bases lay between the germline ends. CDR3 length: 18 residues. Per the germline V gene, CDR1 is WNHNN and CDR2 is SYGVQD (reference sequence). DNA of the CDR3: TGCGCCAGCAGTGAGGCCTCCGAGGGACCTTCTACTAATGAAAAACTGTTTTTT. Encoded protein: CASSEASEGPSTNEKLFF.

This clone occurred once. The chain joins TRBV6-6 to TRBJ1-1; 8 positions agree with TRBD1. CDR3 length: 13 residues. V was pared by 6 bases and J by 3 bases, with 3 bases of the junction left unmatched. The germline CDR1 and CDR2 sequences are MNHNY and SVGAGI (reference sequence). In DNA, the CDR3 is TGTGCCAGCAGCGACAGGGGAGACACTGAAGCTTTCTTT. This gives the protein CASSDRGDTEAFF.

This chain links TRBV6-5 with TRBJ2-6, with D possibly being TRBD2 (5 bases). CDR3 length equals 12 residues. Germline CDR1 MNHEY, CDR2 SVGAGI. Trimming cost V 6 bases and J 8 bases, with 8 bases left between them. The CDR3 DNA reads TGTGCCAGCAGCTCGACTACCAACGTCCTGACTTTC. It specifies CASSSTTNVLTF.

The CDR3 DNA reads TGTGCCAGCTCACCAGGGCAGGACTTCTCTGGCTACACCTTC. Amino acid sequence: CASSPGQDFSGYTF. The V gene is TRBV18, the J gene TRBJ1-2; D uncertain. The V end lost 2 bases, the J end lost 7 bases, and 14 bases lay between the germline ends. This CDR3 is 14 amino acids long. CDR1 KGHSH and CDR2 LQKENI come from the germline V gene.

The chain recombines TRBV29-1 with TRBJ1-5; 7 positions agree with TRBD1. V shed 4 bases and J 4 bases; nucleotides not matched to a gene: 7. CDR1 is SQVTM, CDR2 ANQGSEA, per germline. CDR3 length equals 14 residues. In nucleotides, the CDR3 is TGCAGCGTTGCCGGGACAGCCTCTAATCAGCCCCAGCATTTT. Amino acids: CSVAGTASNQPQHF. Drawing the rest from reference TRBV29-1 and TRBJ1-5, the complete variable domain is SAVISQKPSRDICQRGTSLTIQCQVDSQVTMMFWYRQQPGQSLTLIATANQGSEATYESGFVIDKFPISRPNLTFSTLTVSNMSPEDSSIYLCSVAGTASNQPQHFGDGTRLSIL.

V gene TRBV7-2 combines with J gene TRBJ1-5; perhaps TRBD1 as D (5 bases). Germline V gives CDR1 SGHTA, CDR2 FQGNSA. The germline V and J ends were trimmed by 2 bases and 4 bases, with 12 bases remaining between them. The CDR3 runs 15 residues. The CDR3: CASSLRPTENQPQHF. The CDR3 DNA reads TGTGCCAGCAGCTTAAGGCCGACAGAAAATCAGCCCCAGCATTTT.